This T cell receptor beta chain was captured in a study of CXCR3-negative and CXCR3-positive naive CD8 T cells. General observations from the study: CXCR3-positive naive cells carried more hydrophobic TRB CDR3s than CXCR3-negative naive cells did. Once cells were cryopreserved, CXCR3 expression went down partly, and most assays used fresh PBMCs.

Germline loops: CDR1 SSHAT, CDR2 FNYEAQ (reference sequence). CDR3 length equals 13 residues. To note about this clonotype: Its antigen is unidentified.

Carrying UMI labels, the TRB cDNA libraries were prepared through 5' RACE. TCRdb re-called the 5' RACE reads and shows each CDR3 protein once, DNA omitted. This listing includes approximately 90,000 distinct CDR3 sequences. This sequence was found in a human donor in good health. Some clones in this sample may be carry-over from other donors' samples. The rearrangement uses TRBV7-7 and TRBJ1-1. The specimen was naive CXCR3+ CD8+ T cells from blood. Subset given: CD45RO-CCR7+CD27+CD95- naive CD8+ T cells expressing CXCR3 (TNR3+). This chain's CDR3 is CASSLEMNTEAFF.